This TCR beta chain was captured in a study of OX40 agonist ivuxolimab in advanced cancers. This clone was picked up one time. Clones were sequenced by immunoSEQ multiplex PCR, and TCRdb holds only the in-frame ones, with some missing. The sample has about 69,000 clones; approximately 89% are singletons. Sequenced here: CD4+ or CD8+ T cells sorted from blood, sampled in a trial of the OX40 agonist ivuxolimab. The source of this sequence is an adult with an advanced solid tumor such as melanoma, head and neck, liver or kidney cancer.

The CDR3 loop reads CASSLGSSSGNTIYF. Written as DNA, the CDR3 is TGTGCCAGCAGTCTCGGCAGCAGCTCTGGAAACACCATATATTTT. The chain is built from TRBV6-5 and TRBJ1-3; no clear D gene. From germline, CDR1 is MNHEY and CDR2 SVGAGI. V lost 5 bases and J 0 bases, leaving 11 bases between the germline ends. The CDR3 spans 15 residues.